This TCR beta chain was identified during a study of graft-versus-host responses after intestinal transplantation. As for the study in general: Recipients uniformly received anti-thymocyte globulin induction, followed by tacrolimus and steroids for approximately 3 years. Study-level results: Early post-transplant HvG declines tracked with peak circulating GvH clone levels.

This clone was detected only once. This CDR3 is built from 14 residues. Responders labeled with CFSE (approximately 200,000) were plated with approximately 200,000 irradiated, violet-dye-labeled stimulators. Sorting of proliferating CFSE-low CD3+CD4+ and CD3+CD8+ responders took place after the reaction. Using immunoSEQ multiplex PCR, the repertoire was profiled, and TCRdb retains in-frame clones only, with some absent. The sample lists 17,000 or so clones, less than 50% occurring once. This chain joins TRBV21-1 and TRBJ1-1; the tabulated D call, TRBD1, remains unverified against the DNA. TRBV21-1 is termed a pseudogene. The receptor comes from a human patient who received an intestinal transplant. The sequences come from alloreactive CD8+ T cells from a mixed lymphocyte reaction culture, collected before intestinal transplant. Subset described: CFSE-low proliferating T cells sorted from roughly 6-day pre-transplant mixed lymphocyte reaction (GvH or HvG direction). The CDR3 DNA reads as TGTGCCAGCAGCAGACTAAGGACAGGGTCGGAAGCTTTCTTT. This codes for CASSRLRTGSEAFF.